These T cell receptor beta chains were read from a single sample in a study of T-cell memory formation after mild COVID-19. TCRdb re-called the 5' RACE reads with MiXCR, one entry per CDR3 protein. The repertoire holds approximately 54,000 distinct CDR3 sequences, 12% seen once, with around 24% in the top ten. Sequencing was carried out using PBMCs or a T cell subset sorted from them (not recorded which). The receptor source for this set is a man younger than 30 who had mild COVID-19 (a few samples of this study predate the infection). Cell type and time point are not known. CDR3s include the opening cysteine and the closing phenylalanine or tryptophan. The D gene is left open where the match is weak. Size is omitted from some rows. Given values are once, few, many or a class for expanded clones.

clone size	D gene	V gene	J gene	CDR3 protein	CDR3 DNA
many	TRBD2	TRBV7-2	TRBJ2-3	CASSTTSGRSTDTQYF	TGTGCCAGCAGCACGACTAGCGGGCGTAGCACAGATACGCAGTATTTT
few	NA	TRBV20-1	TRBJ2-3	CSGRRGTDTQYF	TGCAGTGGCCGGCGGGGTACAGATACGCAGTATTTT
NA	NA	TRBV10-1	TRBJ2-2	CASAPGQNTGELFF	TGCGCCAGCGCCCCGGGACAGAACACCGGGGAGCTGTTTTTT
few	TRBD2	TRBV20-1	TRBJ2-7	CSARAAEGGAYEQYF	TGCAGTGCTAGAGCTGCGGAGGGAGGGGCCTACGAGCAGTACTTC
NA	NA	TRBV6-5	TRBJ1-3	CASSFTGQTSGNTIYF	TGTGCCAGCAGTTTCACGGGACAAACCTCTGGAAACACCATATATTTT
few	NA	TRBV29-1	TRBJ1-1	CSVTRMNTEAFF	TGCAGCGTGACCCGGATGAACACTGAAGCTTTCTTT
few	TRBD2	TRBV5-5	TRBJ2-5	CASSRGGLAETQYF	TGTGCCAGCAGCCGGGGGGGACTAGCGGAGACCCAGTACTTC
many	TRBD1	TRBV12-3/TRBV12-4	TRBJ2-3	CASSLDRTGVDTQYF	TGTGCCAGCAGTTTAGATCGGACAGGGGTAGATACGCAGTATTTT
NA	TRBD1	TRBV2	TRBJ1-5	CASSVGTGQGGSKRNQPQHF	TGTGCCAGCAGTGTAGGAACGGGACAGGGAGGAAGCAAGCGCAATCAGCCCCAGCATTTT
NA	TRBD1	TRBV6-1	TRBJ1-2	CASYPDRVNYGYTF	TGTGCCAGTTACCCGGACAGGGTAAACTATGGCTACACCTTC
NA	NA	TRBV12-3/TRBV12-4	TRBJ2-1	CASSFGGSRSYNEQFF	TGTGCCAGCAGTTTCGGGGGTTCAAGGTCCTACAATGAGCAGTTCTTC
NA	NA	TRBV5-1	TRBJ1-2	CASSRDGDNYGYTF	TGCGCCAGCAGCCGGGACGGAGATAACTATGGCTACACCTTC
NA	NA	TRBV14	TRBJ2-5	CASSQVRAGQETQYF	TGTGCCAGCAGCCAAGTGCGGGCGGGCCAAGAGACCCAGTACTTC
many	NA	TRBV5-5	TRBJ1-1	CASSKGNTEAFF	TGTGCCAGCAGTAAGGGAAACACTGAAGCTTTCTTT
medium-sized	NA	TRBV20-1	TRBJ1-2	CSAASDKDGYTF	TGCAGTGCAGCGAGTGATAAGGATGGCTACACCTTC
NA	NA	TRBV20-1	TRBJ1-2	CSATLTGAEGYTF	TGCAGTGCTACACTAACTGGGGCAGAGGGCTACACCTTC
many	NA	TRBV18	TRBJ2-1	CASSPPDGNYNEQFF	TGTGCCAGCTCACCACCCGACGGAAACTACAATGAGCAGTTCTTC
few	NA	TRBV20-1	TRBJ1-5	CSAKVGDQPQHF	TGCAGCGCGAAGGTCGGGGATCAGCCCCAGCATTTT
NA	TRBD2	TRBV2	TRBJ2-1	CASSGERLAGEQFF	TGTGCCAGCAGCGGCGAAAGACTAGCAGGCGAGCAGTTCTTC
NA	NA	TRBV4-3	TRBJ1-1	CASSQDLNTEAFF	TGCGCCAGCAGCCAAGACTTGAACACTGAAGCTTTCTTT
NA	NA	TRBV5-1	TRBJ1-1	CASGYGGTEAFF	TGCGCCAGCGGATACGGGGGCACTGAAGCTTTCTTT
NA	TRBD2	TRBV2	TRBJ2-1	CASSLFTSGVGNEQFF	TGTGCCAGCAGTCTATTCACTAGCGGGGTGGGGAATGAGCAGTTCTTC
few	NA	TRBV10-3	TRBJ1-5	CAISGGDNQPQHF	TGTGCCATCTCAGGAGGAGACAATCAGCCCCAGCATTTT
many	NA	TRBV7-9	TRBJ2-4	CASSEGGSKNIQYF	TGTGCCAGCAGCGAGGGGGGTTCCAAAAACATTCAGTACTTC
many	NA	TRBV4-3	TRBJ2-1	CASSYGGHNEQFF	TGCGCCAGCAGTTACGGGGGGCACAATGAGCAGTTCTTC
few	NA	TRBV7-9	TRBJ1-1	CASSTTVAEAFF	TGTGCCAGCAGCACGACCGTGGCGGAAGCTTTCTTT
NA	NA	TRBV20-1	TRBJ1-1	CSARDGKGSEAFF	TGCAGTGCTAGAGATGGGAAGGGGTCTGAAGCTTTCTTT
few	TRBD1	TRBV6-5	TRBJ2-5	CASTSTGGLQETQYF	TGTGCCAGCACCTCGACAGGGGGCTTGCAAGAGACCCAGTACTTC
NA	NA	TRBV4-1	TRBJ2-2	CASSQVGARGRGELFF	TGCGCCAGCAGCCAAGTCGGGGCCAGGGGTCGCGGGGAGCTGTTTTTT
few	TRBD1	TRBV5-1	TRBJ1-4	CASSRGQGGEKLFF	TGCGCCAGCAGCCGAGGACAGGGAGGTGAAAAACTGTTTTTT
many	NA	TRBV7-2	TRBJ1-2	CASSRAGGGYTF	TGTGCCAGCAGCAGGGCCGGCGGTGGCTACACCTTC
few	TRBD1	TRBV10-3	TRBJ2-7	CAISGGTGGYEQYF	TGTGCCATCAGTGGAGGGACAGGAGGCTACGAGCAGTACTTC
few	NA	TRBV6-5	TRBJ1-6	CASSSGEDPYNSPLHF	TGTGCCAGCAGTTCCGGAGAGGACCCGTATAATTCACCCCTCCACTTT
many	TRBD1	TRBV12-3/TRBV12-4	TRBJ2-7	CASGQGTYEQYF	TGTGCCAGCGGACAGGGTACCTACGAGCAGTACTTC
NA	NA	TRBV7-2	TRBJ1-2	CASSLGRLDGYTF	TGTGCCAGCAGCTTAGGCCGGTTGGATGGCTACACCTTC
few	NA	TRBV4-3	TRBJ1-1	CASSQDKAGTDTEAFF	TGCGCCAGCAGCCAAGATAAGGCAGGGACGGACACTGAAGCTTTCTTT
many	NA	TRBV5-1	TRBJ2-1	CASSLNQGVDEQFF	TGCGCCAGCAGCCTGAATCAGGGTGTCGATGAGCAGTTCTTC
many	NA	TRBV5-1	TRBJ2-1	CASSLSQNNEQFF	TGCGCCAGCAGCTTGTCCCAGAACAATGAGCAGTTCTTC
few	NA	TRBV20-1	TRBJ2-5	CSAIRGSETQYF	TGCAGTGCTATTAGGGGTTCCGAGACCCAGTACTTC
few	TRBD2	TRBV4-1	TRBJ2-3	CASSKEANAGGTDTQYF	TGCGCCAGCAGCAAAGAGGCTAACGCGGGGGGGACAGATACGCAGTATTTT
few	TRBD1	TRBV7-2	TRBJ1-2	CASSLVQGVNYGYTF	TGTGCCAGCAGCTTAGTTCAGGGGGTAAACTATGGCTACACCTTC
few	NA	TRBV7-2	TRBJ1-2	CASSPGQLHGYTF	TGTGCCAGCAGCCCTGGACAGCTCCATGGCTACACCTTC
many	NA	TRBV29-1	TRBJ1-2	CSVDRHGYTF	TGCAGCGTCGACCGGCATGGCTACACCTTC
NA	TRBD1	TRBV6-2/TRBV6-3	TRBJ2-1	CASRTTTRGTGKKQFF	TGTGCCAGCAGGACAACAACGCGCGGGACAGGGAAAAAGCAGTTCTTC
NA	TRBD1	TRBV29-1	TRBJ1-1	CSVEAFRDSIMNTEAFF	TGCAGCGTTGAAGCCTTCCGGGACAGTATAATGAACACTGAAGCTTTCTTT
many	TRBD1	TRBV12-3/TRBV12-4	TRBJ2-3	CASSPGTVTDTQYF	TGTGCCAGCAGTCCTGGGACAGTCACAGATACGCAGTATTTT
NA	TRBD2	TRBV7-2	TRBJ2-5	CASSTGLQETQYF	TGTGCCAGCAGCACGGGACTACAAGAGACCCAGTACTTC
NA	NA	TRBV7-2	TRBJ1-3	CASSTSGTFSGNTIYF	TGTGCCAGCAGCACTAGTGGGACCTTCTCTGGAAACACCATATATTTT
few	NA	TRBV20-1	TRBJ2-3	CSATRQPSTDTQYF	TGCAGTGCCACCAGACAGCCTAGCACAGATACGCAGTATTTT
few	NA	TRBV6-6	TRBJ2-5	CASSYDGGRETQYF	TGTGCCAGCAGTTACGACGGGGGCCGGGAGACCCAGTACTTC
many	TRBD2	TRBV5-1	TRBJ2-5	CASSFSASGAETQYF	TGCGCCAGCAGCTTCAGTGCTAGCGGGGCGGAGACCCAGTACTTC
NA	TRBD1	TRBV7-9	TRBJ2-1	CASSHAGQGWNEQFF	TGTGCCAGCAGCCACGCTGGACAGGGGTGGAATGAGCAGTTCTTC
NA	NA	TRBV7-2	TRBJ2-1	CASSLTWRGSYNEQFF	TGTGCCAGCAGCTTAACGTGGAGGGGCTCCTACAATGAGCAGTTCTTC
few	NA	TRBV4-2	TRBJ1-4	CASSQELGASEKLFF	TGTGCCAGCAGCCAAGAGCTAGGGGCGAGTGAAAAACTGTTTTTT
few	TRBD2	TRBV18	TRBJ2-3	CASSQSGGAVDTQYF	TGTGCCAGCTCGCAAAGCGGGGGGGCCGTAGATACGCAGTATTTT
many	TRBD2	TRBV6-1	TRBJ2-1	CASSESSGGPDEQFF	TGTGCCAGCAGTGAGAGTAGCGGGGGTCCGGATGAGCAGTTCTTC
NA	NA	TRBV27	TRBJ1-4	CASGALGGTNEKLFF	TGTGCCAGCGGAGCCTTAGGGGGAACTAATGAAAAACTGTTTTTT
NA	TRBD1	TRBV5-1	TRBJ1-4	CASSWGQGVNEKLFF	TGCGCCAGCAGCTGGGGACAGGGCGTTAATGAAAAACTGTTTTTT
NA	NA	TRBV7-9	TRBJ1-3	CASSIGSAGRGNTIYF	TGTGCCAGCAGCATCGGGTCCGCAGGGAGGGGAAACACCATATATTTT
many	NA	TRBV7-6	TRBJ2-1	CASSLQPSSYNEQFF	TGTGCCAGCAGCTTACAGCCAAGCTCCTACAATGAGCAGTTCTTC